The 20 T cell receptor beta chains below were found in one sample sequenced in a study of Graves' ophthalmopathy and Graves' hyperthyroidism. TCR beta CDR3 amplification used RNA transcripts. RT-PCR in the first round used HTBI primers; a second-round multiplex PCR followed. TCRdb re-derived calls from the multiplex PCR reads in MiXCR, one entry per CDR3 protein. This table has 150,000 to 200,000 distinct CDR3 sequences, just under 40% appearing once. The specimen was peripheral blood. The origin of the receptors is a man aged 25-45 years with Graves' ophthalmopathy.

Written as DNA, the CDR3 is TGTGCCAGCAGGACAACAGGGAGGAGCTCCTACGAGCAGTACTTC. Residues: CASRTTGRSSYEQYF. J is TRBJ2-7 and V is TRBV12-3 or TRBV12-4, with D perhaps assigned TRBD1 or TRBD2 (6 bases each). Trimming cost V 6 bases and J 0 bases, with 15 bases left between them. The length of the CDR3 is 15 residues.

This clonotype occurred many times. The rearrangement links TRBV7-9 to TRBJ2-7; 7 bases align to TRBD1. The ends lost 0 bases at V and 2 bases at J; junction bases unmatched: 7. The CDR3 is made up of 16 amino acids. Germline CDR1 reads SEHNR; CDR2 reads FQNEAQ (reference sequence). This CDR3 reads CASSLAPRGHPYEQYF. The CDR3 nucleotides read TGTGCCAGCAGCTTAGCCCCAAGGGGGCACCCCTACGAGCAGTACTTC.

V usage is TRBV6-5 and J usage is TRBJ1-2; 10 bases line up with TRBD1. This CDR3 has 14 residues. Germline V gene data show CDR1 as MNHEY and CDR2 as SVGAGI. V was pared by 4 bases and J by 3 bases, with 2 bases of the junction left unmatched. In DNA form, the CDR3 reads TGTGCCAGCAGTTTAGGACAGGGGGACTATGGCTACACCTTC. The encoded protein is CASSLGQGDYGYTF.

The chain combines TRBV20-1 with TRBJ1-5; D is unresolved. Trimming cost V 0 bases and J 4 bases, with 10 bases left between them. CDR1 is DFQATT, CDR2 SNEGSKA, per germline (reference sequence). CDR3 length equals 14 residues. This CDR3 reads CSARDPGGNQPQHF. The CDR3, as DNA: TGCAGTGCTAGAGATCCGGGTGGGAATCAGCCCCAGCATTTT.

This clonotype was counted ten times or more. V usage is TRBV28 and J usage is TRBJ1-2, with D uncertain. The V end was cut by 5 bases, the J end by 6 bases, with 10 bases between. The CDR3 sequence is 12 residues long. Germline lookup yields CDR1 MDHEN and CDR2 SYDVKM. The CDR3 loop reads CASSRRGHGYTF. The CDR3 nucleotides are TGTGCCAGCAGTAGACGTGGGCATGGCTACACCTTC.

There are many counts of this clonotype. This chain links TRBV10-3 with TRBJ1-5; D is possibly TRBD1 (6 bases). V dropped 9 bases and J dropped 6 bases, with 21 bases sitting between them. The germline gives CDR1 ENHRY, CDR2 SYGVKD. CDR3 length equals 15 residues. The CDR3 protein is CAISSNRAMGQPQHF. The CDR3 bases are TGTGCCATTAGCTCCAACAGGGCGATGGGTCAGCCCCAGCATTTT.

The rearrangement links TRBV6-2 or TRBV6-3 to TRBJ2-7; D is perhaps TRBD1 or TRBD2 (5 bases each). The ends were cut back, 6 bases at V and 7 bases at J, with 19 bases in the middle. Per germline, CDR1 MNHEY and CDR2 SVGEGT. CDR3 length: 14 amino acids. The CDR3 DNA sequence: TGTGCCAGCAGAAAAACCGGGACCCTCAGAGAGCAGTACTTC. It encodes CASRKTGTLREQYF.

For this clonotype: This clone may be a read error of a much larger clone one base away. The V gene is TRBV11-1, the J gene TRBJ2-4; 8 bases align to TRBD1. Germline V gene data show CDR1 as SGHAT and CDR2 as FQDESV (reference sequence). There are 14 residues in the CDR3. The CDR3 DNA reads TGTGCCAGCACCGACAGGGGAGCCAAAAACACTCAGTACTTC. Translated: CASTDRGAKNTQYF.

DNA for the CDR3: TGTGCCAGCAGCCCGAGCGGACAGGGCTACGAGCAGTACTTC. This codes for CASSPSGQGYEQYF. This chain joins TRBV6-2 or TRBV6-3 and TRBJ2-7; 8 nucleotides agree with TRBD1. CDR1 and CDR2 (germline): MNHEY, SVGEGT. V shed 6 bases, J shed 3 bases, and the junction held 7 bases outside the gene matches. The CDR3 is 14 residues long.

The rearrangement uses TRBV27 and TRBJ1-5; 8 nucleotides align to TRBD1. J lost 1 base, V lost 5 bases, and 13 bases had no gene match. Germline CDR1 MNHEY, CDR2 SMNVEV (reference sequence). The CDR3 runs 18 residues. The CDR3 reads CASSLGQGTLLSNQPQHF. The CDR3 DNA reads as TGTGCCAGCAGTCTCGGACAGGGTACATTGTTGAGCAATCAGCCCCAGCATTTT.

The table lists this clonotype with many counts. This chain connects TRBV7-2 to TRBJ1-1, with D uncertain. Germline CDR1 is SGHTA and CDR2 is FQGNSA. Trimming removed 1 base from V and 0 bases from J, with 6 bases in between. This CDR3 has 14 amino acids. The CDR3 region is CASSLVYLNTEAFF. CDR3 nucleotide sequence: TGTGCCAGCAGCTTAGTATACCTGAACACTGAAGCTTTCTTT.

The rearrangement links TRBV6-1 to TRBJ2-5; D gene uncertain. Trimming cost V 4 bases and J 1 base, with 4 bases left between them. The CDR3 loop spans 12 amino acids. The germline gives CDR1 MNHNS, CDR2 SASEGT. The CDR3 DNA sequence: TGTGCCAGCAGTGCCGTCCAAGAGACCCAGTACTTC. Translation: CASSAVQETQYF.

The rearrangement links TRBV30 to TRBJ1-3; a weak D match, TRBD1 (6 bases). Trimming removed 2 bases from V and 4 bases from J, with 12 bases in between. The CDR3 has 14 residues. Germline V lookup: CDR1 GTSNPN, CDR2 SVGIG (reference sequence). Here the CDR3 reads CAWSRGNAGNTIYF. CDR3 in DNA: TGTGCCTGGAGTAGGGGGAACGCCGGAAACACCATATATTTT.

V is TRBV6-2 or TRBV6-3 and J is TRBJ1-2; the D is unclear. V lost 10 bases to trimming and J lost 5 bases, with 17 bases between them. The CDR3 length is 13 residues. Germline V gene data show CDR1 as MNHEY and CDR2 as SVGEGT. The CDR3 nucleotides are TGTGCCACCTTTCGAGAAGATCGGTATGGCTACACCTTC. This translates into CATFREDRYGYTF.

This clonotype was counted at least ten times. The chain recombines TRBV6-5 with TRBJ1-3, with a weak D call TRBD1 (6 bases). The CDR3 is 15 residues long. Germline CDR1 MNHEY, CDR2 SVGAGI. V was clipped by 2 bases and J by 1 base, with 9 bases between them. The CDR3 sequence: CASSYTDRSGNTIYF. CDR3 bases: TGTGCCAGCAGTTACACCGACAGGTCTGGAAACACCATATATTTT.

J is TRBJ1-2 and V is TRBV7-2; D unclear. CDR3 length: 13 amino acids. The V end was cut by 4 bases, the J end by 8 bases, with 14 bases between. The germline V gene encodes CDR1 SGHTA and CDR2 FQGNSA. The CDR3: CASSSTRDEGYTF. The CDR3 nucleotides read TGTGCCAGCAGCTCCACCAGAGACGAGGGCTACACCTTC.

This clonotype has ten or more counts. This chain links TRBV6-1 with TRBJ2-7; 9 bases are shared with TRBD1. The CDR3 contains 15 residues. Germline V CDR1 and CDR2: MNHNS, SASEGT. V gave up 7 bases and J gave up 4 bases; unmatched junction bases: 11. The CDR3 DNA follows: TGTGCCAGCAAGGGCTGGACAGGGGAATCATACGAGCAGTACTTC. Translation gives CASKGWTGESYEQYF.

The chain employs TRBV6-1 and TRBJ2-5; 16 positions agree with TRBD2. The CDR3 is made up of 16 amino acids. CDR1 MNHNS and CDR2 SASEGT come from the germline V gene. The V gene end was trimmed by 6 bases and the J gene end by 6 bases; junction bases not matched to a gene: 7. The CDR3 sequence: CASRMGLAGGPKTQYF. DNA of the CDR3: TGTGCCAGCAGGATGGGACTAGCGGGGGGGCCGAAGACCCAGTACTTC.

At least ten counts were recorded for this clonotype. The chain couples TRBV18 to TRBJ1-5; 11 bases map to TRBD1. CDR1 is KGHSH, CDR2 LQKENI, per germline. V lost 5 bases to trimming and J lost 3 bases; unmatched junction nucleotides: 9. This CDR3 has 17 amino acids. The CDR3 region is CASSSAGQGVSNQPQHF. The CDR3 region has the DNA TGTGCCAGCTCATCAGCGGGACAGGGGGTTTCCAATCAGCCCCAGCATTTT.

In its sample, this clonotype was seen many times. This sequence joins TRBV4-2 and TRBJ1-1; D uncertain. V lost 4 bases to trimming and J lost 1 base, with 10 bases between them. Germline CDR1 is LGHNA and CDR2 is YNFKEQ. The CDR3 runs 14 residues. The CDR3 is CASSRSAENTEAFF. For the CDR3, the DNA is TGTGCCAGCAGCCGAAGTGCAGAGAACACTGAAGCTTTCTTT.